This T cell receptor (beta chain) is drawn from a study of blood T cells in healthy people across ages. To note about this clonotype: No antigen is known for it.

Donors ranged from about 6 to 95 years old and were healthy Caucasians in Russia. Regarding the study as a whole: Researchers said unsorted PBMCs prevented a conclusive naive versus antigen-experienced comparison.

A second PCR, run for about 6 to 11 cycles, used a sample-barcoded 5' primer plus a J-beta primer mix. TCRdb reprocessed the 5' RACE reads via MiXCR and lists one record per CDR3 protein. The sample carries 1.5 million to 2 million distinct CDR3 sequences, about 39% recorded once. The sequencing sample was made of blood. This TCR derives from a human donor in good health.

The CDR3: CATSDDRGNSPLHF. The CDR3 DNA reads TGTGCCACCAGCGACGACAGGGGGAATTCACCCCTCCACTTT. The rearrangement links TRBV15 to TRBJ1-6, with TRBD1 matching 9 bases. V lost 5 bases, J lost 7 bases, and 3 bases stayed unmatched. CDR3 size: 14 residues. Germline CDR1 LNHNV, CDR2 YYDKDF (reference sequence).